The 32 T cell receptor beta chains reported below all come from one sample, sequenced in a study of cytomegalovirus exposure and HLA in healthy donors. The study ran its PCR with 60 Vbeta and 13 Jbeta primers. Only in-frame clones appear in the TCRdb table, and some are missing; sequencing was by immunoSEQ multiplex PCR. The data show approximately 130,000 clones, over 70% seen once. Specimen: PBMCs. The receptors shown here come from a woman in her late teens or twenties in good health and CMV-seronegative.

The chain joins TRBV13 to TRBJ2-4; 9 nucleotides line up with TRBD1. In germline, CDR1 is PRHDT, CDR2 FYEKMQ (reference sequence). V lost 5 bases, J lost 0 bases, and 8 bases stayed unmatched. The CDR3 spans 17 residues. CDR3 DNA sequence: TGTGCCAGCAGCACCCGAGGACAGGGGCTAGCCAAAAACATTCAGTACTTC. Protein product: CASSTRGQGLAKNIQYF. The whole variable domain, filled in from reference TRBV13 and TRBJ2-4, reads AAGVIQSPRHLIKEKRETATLKCYPIPRHDTVYWYQQGPGQDPQFLISFYEKMQSDKGSIPDRFSAQQFSDYHSELNMSSLELGDSALYFCASSTRGQGLAKNIQYFGAGTRLSVL.

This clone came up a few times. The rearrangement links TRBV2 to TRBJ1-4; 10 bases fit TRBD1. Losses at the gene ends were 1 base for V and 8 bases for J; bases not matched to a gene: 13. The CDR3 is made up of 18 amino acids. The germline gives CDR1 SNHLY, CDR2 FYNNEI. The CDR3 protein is CASSEGDRGRAAGEKLFF. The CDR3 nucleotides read TGTGCCAGCAGTGAAGGAGACAGGGGGCGAGCCGCAGGGGAAAAACTGTTTTTT.

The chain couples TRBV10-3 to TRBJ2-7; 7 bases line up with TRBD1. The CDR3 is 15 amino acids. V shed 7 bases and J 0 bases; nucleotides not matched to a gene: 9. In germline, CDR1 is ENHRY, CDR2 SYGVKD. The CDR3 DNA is TGTGCCATCAAACCTACCGGGACAGTCTCCTACGAGCAGTACTTC. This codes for CAIKPTGTVSYEQYF.

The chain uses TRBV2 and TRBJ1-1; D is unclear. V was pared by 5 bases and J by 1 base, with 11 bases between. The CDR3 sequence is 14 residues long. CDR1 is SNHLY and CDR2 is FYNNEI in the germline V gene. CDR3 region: CASSYLTENTEAFF. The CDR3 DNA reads TGTGCCAGCAGTTACCTCACAGAGAACACTGAAGCTTTCTTT.

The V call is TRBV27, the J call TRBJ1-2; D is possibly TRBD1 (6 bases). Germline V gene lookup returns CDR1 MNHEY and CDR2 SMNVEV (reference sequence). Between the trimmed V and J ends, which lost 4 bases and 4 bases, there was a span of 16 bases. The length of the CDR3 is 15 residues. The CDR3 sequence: CASSSRTAGTYGYTF. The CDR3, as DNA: TGTGCCAGCAGTTCCAGGACAGCTGGTACCTATGGCTACACCTTC.

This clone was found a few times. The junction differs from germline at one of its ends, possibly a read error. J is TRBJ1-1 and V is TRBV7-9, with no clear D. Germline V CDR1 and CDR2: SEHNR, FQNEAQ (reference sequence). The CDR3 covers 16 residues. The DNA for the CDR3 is TGTTCCAGCAGCCAGAGAAGGGAGCCAGGGAACACTGAAGCTTTCTTT. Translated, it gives CSSSQRREPGNTEAFF.

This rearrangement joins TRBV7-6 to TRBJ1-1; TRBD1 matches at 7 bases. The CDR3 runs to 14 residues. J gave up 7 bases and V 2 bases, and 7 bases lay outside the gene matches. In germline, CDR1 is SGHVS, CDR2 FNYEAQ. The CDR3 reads CASSLTVWTGEAFF. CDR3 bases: TGTGCCAGCAGCTTAACGGTATGGACAGGTGAAGCTTTCTTT. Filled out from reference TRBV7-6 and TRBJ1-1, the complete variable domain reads GAGVSQSPRYKVTKRGQDVALRCDPISGHVSLYWYRQALGQGPEFLTYFNYEAQQDKSGLPNDRFSAERPEGSISTLTIQRTEQRDSAMYRCASSLTVWTGEAFFGQGTRLTVV.

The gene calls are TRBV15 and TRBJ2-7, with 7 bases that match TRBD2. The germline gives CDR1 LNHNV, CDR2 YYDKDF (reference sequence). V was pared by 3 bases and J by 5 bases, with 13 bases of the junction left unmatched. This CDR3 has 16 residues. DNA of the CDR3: TGTGCCACCAGCAGGGGGGATTGGCGGGAGAGCCACGAGCAGTACTTC. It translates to CATSRGDWRESHEQYF.

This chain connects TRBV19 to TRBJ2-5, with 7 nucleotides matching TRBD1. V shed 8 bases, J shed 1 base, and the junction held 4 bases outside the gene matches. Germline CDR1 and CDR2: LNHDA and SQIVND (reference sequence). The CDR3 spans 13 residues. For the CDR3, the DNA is TGTGCCAGTGTTGACAGGGCCCAAGAGACCCAGTACTTC. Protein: CASVDRAQETQYF.

CDR3 DNA sequence: TGTGCCAGCAGTTATTCCACACAGGGAACTGAAGCTTTCTTT. Translation: CASSYSTQGTEAFF. The chain employs TRBV6-5 and TRBJ1-1, with a possible D match to TRBD1 (6 bases). The CDR3 spans 14 residues. The germline CDR1 and CDR2 sequences are MNHEY and SVGAGI. Trimming cost V 3 bases and J 5 bases, with 13 bases left between them.

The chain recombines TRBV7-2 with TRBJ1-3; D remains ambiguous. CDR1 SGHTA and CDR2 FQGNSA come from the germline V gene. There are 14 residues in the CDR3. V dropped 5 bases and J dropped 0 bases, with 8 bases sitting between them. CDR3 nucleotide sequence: TGTGCCAGCAGCAAACAGATCTCTGGAAACACCATATATTTT. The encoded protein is CASSKQISGNTIYF. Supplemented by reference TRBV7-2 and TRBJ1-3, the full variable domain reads GAGVSQSPSNKVTEKGKDVELRCDPISGHTALYWYRQSLGQGLEFLIYFQGNSAPDKSGLPSDRFSAERTGGSVSTLTIQRTQQEDSAVYLCASSKQISGNTIYFGEGSWLTVV.

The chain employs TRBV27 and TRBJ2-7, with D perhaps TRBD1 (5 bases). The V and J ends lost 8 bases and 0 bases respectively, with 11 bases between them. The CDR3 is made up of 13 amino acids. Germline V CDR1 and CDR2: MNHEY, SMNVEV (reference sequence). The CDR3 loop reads CASGWGSSYEQYF. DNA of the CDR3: TGTGCCAGCGGGTGGGGCAGCTCCTACGAGCAGTACTTC.

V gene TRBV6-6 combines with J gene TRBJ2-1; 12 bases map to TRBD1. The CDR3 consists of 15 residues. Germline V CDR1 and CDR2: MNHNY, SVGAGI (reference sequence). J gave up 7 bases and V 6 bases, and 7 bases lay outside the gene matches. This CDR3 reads CASRPRDRGRNEQFF. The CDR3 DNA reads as TGTGCCAGCAGACCTCGGGACAGGGGGCGGAATGAGCAGTTCTTC.

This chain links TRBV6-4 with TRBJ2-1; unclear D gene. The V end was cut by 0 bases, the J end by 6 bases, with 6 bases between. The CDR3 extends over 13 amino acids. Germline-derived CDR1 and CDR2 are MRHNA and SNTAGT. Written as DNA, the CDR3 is TGTGCCAGCAGTGACTCGAGCACCAATGAGCAGTTCTTC. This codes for CASSDSSTNEQFF.

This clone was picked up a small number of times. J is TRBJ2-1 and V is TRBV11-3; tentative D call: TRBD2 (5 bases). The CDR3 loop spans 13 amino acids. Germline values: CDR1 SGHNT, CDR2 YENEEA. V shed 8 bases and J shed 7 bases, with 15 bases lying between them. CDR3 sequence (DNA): TGTGCCAGCTCCCGAGCCGGCGGGAATGAGCAGTTCTTC. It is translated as CASSRAGGNEQFF.

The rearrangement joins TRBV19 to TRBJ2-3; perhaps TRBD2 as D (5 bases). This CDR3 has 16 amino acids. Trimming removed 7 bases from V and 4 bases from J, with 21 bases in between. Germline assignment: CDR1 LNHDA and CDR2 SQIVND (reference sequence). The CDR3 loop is CASTSLSGGVSDTQYF. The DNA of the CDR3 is TGTGCCAGTACTTCCTTAAGCGGAGGAGTATCAGATACGCAGTATTTT.

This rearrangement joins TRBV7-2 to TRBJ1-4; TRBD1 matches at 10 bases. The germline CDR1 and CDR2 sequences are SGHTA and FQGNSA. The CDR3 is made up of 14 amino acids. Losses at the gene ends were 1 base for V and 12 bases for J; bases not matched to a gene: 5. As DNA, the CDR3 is TGTGCCAGCAGCTTAGGGACAGGGGGGACTGAACTGTTTTTT. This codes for CASSLGTGGTELFF.

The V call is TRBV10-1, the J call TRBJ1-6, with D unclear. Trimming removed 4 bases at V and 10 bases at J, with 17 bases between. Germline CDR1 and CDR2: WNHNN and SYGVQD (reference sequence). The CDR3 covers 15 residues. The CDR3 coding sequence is TGCGCCAGCAGTGGAGGAAAGGCGTATGGATCACCCCTCCACTTT. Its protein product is CASSGGKAYGSPLHF.

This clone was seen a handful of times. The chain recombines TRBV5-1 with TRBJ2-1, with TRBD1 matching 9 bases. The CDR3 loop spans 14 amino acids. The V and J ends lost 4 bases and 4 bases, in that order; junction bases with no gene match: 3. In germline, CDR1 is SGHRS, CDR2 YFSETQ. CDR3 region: CASSETGGYNEQFF. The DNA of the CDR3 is TGCGCCAGCAGCGAGACAGGGGGATACAATGAGCAGTTCTTC.

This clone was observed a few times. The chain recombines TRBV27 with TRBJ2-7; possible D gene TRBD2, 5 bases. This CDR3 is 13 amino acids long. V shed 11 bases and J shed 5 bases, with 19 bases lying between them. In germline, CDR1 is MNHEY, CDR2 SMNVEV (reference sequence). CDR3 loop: CASWAGKWNEQYF. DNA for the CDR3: TGTGCCTCTTGGGCGGGTAAATGGAACGAGCAGTACTTC.

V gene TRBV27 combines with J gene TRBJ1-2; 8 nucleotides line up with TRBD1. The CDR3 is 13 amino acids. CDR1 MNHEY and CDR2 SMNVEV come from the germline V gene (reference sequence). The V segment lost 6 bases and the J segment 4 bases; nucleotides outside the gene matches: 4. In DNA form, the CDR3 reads TGTGCCAGCAGACAAACAGGGGGCTATGGCTACACCTTC. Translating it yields CASRQTGGYGYTF.

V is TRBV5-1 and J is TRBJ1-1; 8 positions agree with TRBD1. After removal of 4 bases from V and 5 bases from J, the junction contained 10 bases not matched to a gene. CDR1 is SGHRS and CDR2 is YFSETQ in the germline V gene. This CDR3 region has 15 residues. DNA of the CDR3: TGCGCCAGCAGCATACTAGGACAGGGAGGAACTGAAGCTTTCTTT. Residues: CASSILGQGGTEAFF.

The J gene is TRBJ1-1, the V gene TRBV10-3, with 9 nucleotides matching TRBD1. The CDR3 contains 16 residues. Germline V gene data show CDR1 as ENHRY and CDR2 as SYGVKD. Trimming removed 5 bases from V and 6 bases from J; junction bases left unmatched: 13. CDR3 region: CAISYPGQGIFAEAFF. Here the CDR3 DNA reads TGTGCCATCAGTTACCCGGGACAGGGTATTTTCGCTGAAGCTTTCTTT.

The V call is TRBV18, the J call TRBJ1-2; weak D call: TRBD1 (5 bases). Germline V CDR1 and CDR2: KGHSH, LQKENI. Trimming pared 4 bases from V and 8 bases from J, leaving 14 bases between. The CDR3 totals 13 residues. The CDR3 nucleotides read TGTGCCAGCTCACTAGGGGCCCGCAAAGGCTACACCTTC. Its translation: CASSLGARKGYTF. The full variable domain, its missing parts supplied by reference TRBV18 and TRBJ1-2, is NAGVMQNPRHLVRRRGQEARLRCSPMKGHSHVYWYRQLPEEGLKFMVYLQKENIIDESGMPKERFSAEFPKEGPSILRIQQVVRGDSAAYFCASSLGARKGYTFGSGTRLTVV.

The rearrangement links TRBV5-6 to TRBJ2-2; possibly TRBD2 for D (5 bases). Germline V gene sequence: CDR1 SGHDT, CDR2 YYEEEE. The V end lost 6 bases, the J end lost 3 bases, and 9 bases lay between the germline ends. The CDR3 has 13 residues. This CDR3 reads CASTAGHTGELFF. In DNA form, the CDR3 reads TGTGCCAGCACCGCGGGCCACACCGGGGAGCTGTTTTTT.

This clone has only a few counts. CDR3 in amino acids: CASTVSSGSGYEQFF. The CDR3 DNA is TGTGCCAGCACTGTTTCTAGCGGGAGTGGGTATGAGCAGTTCTTC. The chain links TRBV6-4 to TRBJ2-1; 10 nucleotides align to TRBD2. Germline CDR1 reads MRHNA; CDR2 reads SNTAGT. Unmatched junction bases numbered 11, after V lost 7 bases and J lost 8 bases. The CDR3 consists of 15 residues.

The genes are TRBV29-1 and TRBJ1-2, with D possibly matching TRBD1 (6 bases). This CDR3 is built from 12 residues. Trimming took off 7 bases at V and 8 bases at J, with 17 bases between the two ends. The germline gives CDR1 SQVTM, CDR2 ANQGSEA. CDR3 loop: CSARDNERGYTF. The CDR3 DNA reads TGCAGCGCTAGGGACAACGAAAGAGGCTACACCTTC.

CDR3 loop: CASSLAQSGGVTEAFF. The CDR3 coding sequence is TGTGCCAGCAGCTTAGCACAGTCCGGCGGGGTTACTGAAGCTTTCTTT. This chain uses TRBV7-9 with TRBJ1-1; no clear D gene. The CDR3 spans 16 residues. V was trimmed by 0 bases and J by 5 bases, leaving 16 bases between them. Germline V gene sequence: CDR1 SEHNR, CDR2 FQNEAQ (reference sequence).

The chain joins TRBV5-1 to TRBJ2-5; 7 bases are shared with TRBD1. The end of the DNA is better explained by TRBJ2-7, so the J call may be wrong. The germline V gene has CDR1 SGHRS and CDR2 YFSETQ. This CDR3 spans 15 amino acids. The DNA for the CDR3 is TGCGCCAGCAGCTTGGGGGACAGTCCCCCCTACGAGCAGTACTTC. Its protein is CASSLGDSPPYEQYF.

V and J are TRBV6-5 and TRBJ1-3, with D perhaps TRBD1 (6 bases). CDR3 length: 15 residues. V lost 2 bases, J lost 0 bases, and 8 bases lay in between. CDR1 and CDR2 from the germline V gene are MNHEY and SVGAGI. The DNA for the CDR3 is TGTGCCAGCAGTTACGACAGGTACTCTGGAAACACCATATATTTT. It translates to CASSYDRYSGNTIYF.

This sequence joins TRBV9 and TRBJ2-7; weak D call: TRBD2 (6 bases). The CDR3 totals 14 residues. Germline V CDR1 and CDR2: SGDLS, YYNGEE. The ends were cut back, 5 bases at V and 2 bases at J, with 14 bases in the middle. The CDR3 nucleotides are TGTGCCAGCAGTGCGGGGTGGGGGACCTACGAGCAGTACTTC. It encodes CASSAGWGTYEQYF.

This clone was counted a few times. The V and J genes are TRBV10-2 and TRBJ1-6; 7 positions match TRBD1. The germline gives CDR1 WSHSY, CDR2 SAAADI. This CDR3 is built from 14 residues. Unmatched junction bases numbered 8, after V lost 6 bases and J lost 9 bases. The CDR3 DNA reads TGCGCCAGCAGCACCGGGACAGTCGGTTCACCCCTCCACTTT. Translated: CASSTGTVGSPLHF.